The clone carrying this TCR beta chain was detected only a few times. Its antigen is still unknown. Genomic DNA of every subset was divided equally among multiple immunoSEQ plates. Sorted-subset replicate PCRs used about 0.2 ug of genomic DNA. This amount corresponded to approximately 30,000 T cell genomes. TCRdb's table, derived via immunoSEQ multiplex PCR, lists solely in-frame clones and lacks some. The top ten hold less than 0.12% of the sample, which has around 650,000 clones, 95% to 97% seen once. CD45RO-negative cells were positively selected for CCR7, leaving out terminally differentiated effector memory CD45RA+ cells. CDR1 and CDR2 (germline): MNHEY, SMNVEV (reference sequence). With 0 bases removed from V and 4 bases from J, the gap between germline ends came to 13 bases. This CDR3 has 16 amino acids. The data were obtained in a study of shared clonotypes between healthy human individuals. About the research overall: Per-donor plates numbered three CD4 naive, three CD4 memory, two CD8 naive and one CD8 memory.

Regarding the study as a whole: The authors sampled blood alone, and tissue repertoires likely differ.

The sequenced sample consisted of naive CD8+ T cells sorted from blood. This chain links TRBV27 with TRBJ1-5; the D is unclear. The sequence derives from a woman in her twenties or thirties in good health. CDR3 nucleotides: TGTGCCAGCAGTTTATCGGCCGGGGAACAGAATCAGCCCCAGCATTTT. Protein: CASSLSAGEQNQPQHF.